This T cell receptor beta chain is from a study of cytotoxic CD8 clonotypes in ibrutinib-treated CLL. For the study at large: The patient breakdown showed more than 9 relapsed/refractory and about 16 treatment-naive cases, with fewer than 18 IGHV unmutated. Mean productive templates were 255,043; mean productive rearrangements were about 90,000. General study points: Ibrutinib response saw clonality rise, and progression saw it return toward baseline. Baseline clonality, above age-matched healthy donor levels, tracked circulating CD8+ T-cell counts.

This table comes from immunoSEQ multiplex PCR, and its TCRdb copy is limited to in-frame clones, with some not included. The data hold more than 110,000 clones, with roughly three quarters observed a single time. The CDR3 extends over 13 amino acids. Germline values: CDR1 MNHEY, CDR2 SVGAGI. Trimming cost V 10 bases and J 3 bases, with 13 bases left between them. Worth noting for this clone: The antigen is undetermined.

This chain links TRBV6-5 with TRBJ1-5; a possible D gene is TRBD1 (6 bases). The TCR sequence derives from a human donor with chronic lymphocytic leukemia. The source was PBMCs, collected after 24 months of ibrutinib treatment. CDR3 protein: CATARGSNQPQHF. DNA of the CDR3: TGTGCCACCGCGAGGGGGTCCAATCAGCCCCAGCATTTT.